This T cell receptor beta chain was documented in a study of T cells in localized non-small cell lung cancer. Points from the study as a whole: Longer overall survival associated with higher blood T cell density; shorter survival with higher adjacent-lung clonality. A median of approximately 54 clones ranked among the top 100 in tumor appeared in adjacent lung. Highest T cell clonality was seen in uninvolved adjacent lung, surpassing that measured in tumor.

CDR3 length equals 16 residues. V shed 2 bases, J shed 7 bases, and the junction held 5 bases outside the gene matches. Per germline, CDR1 MNHEY and CDR2 SVGAGI. The data were produced by immunoSEQ multiplex PCR, yet TCRdb's version contains in-frame clones alone and is incomplete. The repertoire holds roughly 58,000 clones, roughly 79% seen once, with 4.7% in the top ten. To note about this clone: The antigen remains unidentified.

V usage is TRBV6-5 and J usage is TRBJ2-4, with 13 positions matching TRBD2. Source: PBMCs, taken before any cancer treatment. The clonotype comes from a man aged 40-75 years with stage II lung adenocarcinoma. For the CDR3, the DNA is TGTGCCAGCAGTTACGGGGGACTAGCGGGAACGAACATTCAGTACTTC. Amino acid sequence: CASSYGGLAGTNIQYF.